This entry describes one TCR beta chain. Its antigen is undetermined. With the Oncomine TCR Beta short-read assay, DNA from cultured CD4+ T cells was sequenced. TCRdb used MiXCR to reprocess the PCR reads, holding one entry per CDR3 protein. The repertoire has about 17,000 distinct CDR3 sequences, 45% of them found once; the top ten carry around 20%. The sample originates from a study of vaccination and CD4 T cells after COVID-19. On the study more broadly: Overlapping spike peptides of SARS-CoV-2, HCoV-NL63, HCoV-OC43 and HCoV-229E were used, and cells were stimulated with them. Cultures that served as controls received a CEFX pool, an HIV-1 Nef pool, or no peptide. Whole-study findings and limits: Among reactive clones from convalescent patients, a median approximately 86% appeared only post-vaccination.

The treatment denotes: roughly 11-day PBMC culture with coronavirus spike peptide pools or control peptides (ViraFEST assay). The germline CDR1 and CDR2 sequences are DFQATT and SNEGSKA (reference sequence). With 4 bases clipped from V and 3 bases from J, the junction kept 6 bases outside the gene matches. The CDR3 length is 14 residues. The J gene is TRBJ2-7, the V gene TRBV20-1; the match to TRBD1 covers 10 bases. The sequence was obtained from a human donor who received a COVID-19 vaccine. The specimen was CD4+ T cells from blood, cultured in vitro, collected before SARS-CoV-2 vaccination. The CDR3 DNA sequence: TGCAGTGCTACCGAGGGGACAGGGGACTACGAGCAGTACTTC. Protein product: CSATEGTGDYEQYF.